This paragraph reports one TCR beta chain. This clone was picked up a small number of times. Its antigen specificity is not known. Qualities for individual bases were not recorded, and no much larger clone is one base off. These data originate in a study of cytomegalovirus exposure and HLA in healthy donors (dated by TCRdb to about 2017). Background for the entire study: An earlier analysis of about 530 of the donors reported 250 to 350 Gb of sequence data and about 120 million unique TCR beta sequences obtained from around 180 million T cells. An early release that covered fewer than 750 HLA-typed donors contained approximately 290 gigabases of sequencing data and 70 million to 100 million unique TCR sequences. The genetic ancestry cluster associated with self-reported Caucasian donors included around 76% of the 398 genotyped donors. The study aimed to test whether signatures of past pathogen exposure could be identified by cataloging public T cell receptors. The T cell repertoires of 550 to 850 subjects were profiled by immunosequencing and related to cytomegalovirus serostatus. In addition to the first cohort of roughly 670 subjects, a separate validation cohort of 120 different subjects was used. To predict cytomegalovirus infection status, the study brought together high-throughput TCR immunosequencing, statistical association of individual TCRs with disease status, and machine learning. A later analysis re-analyzed previously published TCR beta repertoires from roughly 690 donors and added high-resolution HLA genotyping to study TCR occurrence patterns. Rather than drawing on any new phenotypic data, the later analysis identified candidate immune exposures from TCR beta sequences and the way those sequences occurred across donors. An earlier analysis of approximately 630 of the donors applied high-throughput TCR beta sequencing to assess whether each TCR beta V gene segment acted as functional or pseudogenic. Donor age, sex, ethnicity and CMV serostatus were compiled together with the repertoire data. Genome-wide SNP genotypes for about 65% of the 666 donors were used in a later genetic analysis, which treated that subset as a discovery cohort. All discovery cohort repertoires had been generated on a single sequencing platform. HLA typing included class I and class II loci at four-digit resolution. Typing coverage varied by locus: about 620-630 donors for A, B, C, DRB1 and DQB1; roughly 510 for DQA1; more than 600 for DPA1; roughly 470 for DPB1. Because of strong linkage in the cohort, five DR-DQ haplotypes were treated as single units for association and clustering. Across some 400 genotyped donors of the cohort, an average of approximately 240,000 unique TCR beta nucleotide sequences per donor were sequenced, and 15% to 20% of those sequences were non-productive. Results and caveats for the whole study, not just this receptor: Some IMGT-functional V segments, including TRBV6-2 and TRBV6-3, could not be told apart with the 87-base-pair reads, so those segments were excluded. A further reported finding was that TCR beta sequences accurately predicted the HLA-A and HLA-B alleles for most subjects in the first cohort. Correlated functional status among segregating V segments might reflect linkage disequilibrium, but an unknown experimental factor could not be ruled out. Compared with equally common non-associated chains, HLA-associated TCR beta chains in a later analysis were more clonally expanded and had lower generation probabilities. According to a later genetic analysis, donors in an Asian-associated ancestry cluster had fewer N-insertions in productive TCRs than the approximately 670-donor mean. In an earlier analysis of 587 of the donors, most TCR beta V segments were observed in productive rearrangements about 87% or about 30% of the time, broadly matching IMGT annotations. Cytomegalovirus status was reported to be diagnosed by the classifier with high specificity and sensitivity in both the original and validation cohorts. Most TCR sequences were observed very rarely across donors, whereas some public TCRs were present in many individuals. A cluster of highly shared sequence variants was judged likely to be a technical artifact of the sequencing pipeline. According to the authors, the approach could potentially be generalized to other disease states and immunological phenotypes. Several of the top co-occurrence clusters appeared to be linked to parvovirus B19, influenza, CMV and Epstein-Barr virus, according to a later analysis. The earlier analysis of 587 of the donors excluded 15 to 20 rarely observed V segments, including chromosome 9 orphons, because counts were too low. In vitro tests confirmed that a few of the cytomegalovirus-associated TCR beta chains recognize cytomegalovirus antigens. Because some donors lacked HLA typing at each locus, the association tests relied only on the typed subset. In the study, some 160 TCR beta chains were listed as associated with cytomegalovirus. In this cohort, only TCR beta chains were sequenced, and detectable features were limited by the absence of alpha or paired-chain data. Assigning TCR associations to individual alleles was difficult when HLA alleles, especially DR and DQ, strongly co-occurred. Sequencing depth was assumed to be roughly uniform across donors in the presence/absence analyses, though that assumption may not hold. At a false discovery rate of 0.05, a later analysis linked around 15,000 TCR beta sequences to specific HLA alleles. In a later genetic analysis, a missense DCLRE1C variant was associated with V-gene and J-gene trimming of TCR beta chains, and the association was replicated in an independent cohort. In a later analysis, TCR association rates were found to vary across HLA loci, with the most associated TCRs seen for DRB1 alleles and the fewest for HLA-C alleles. CMV serostatus was the only immune exposure information available for the cohort. In a later analysis, most CMV-associated TCR beta chains were found to appear HLA-restricted, with HLA associations seemingly driven largely by CMV exposure.

CDR1 SGHKS and CDR2 YYEKEE are derived from the germline V gene (reference sequence). The CDR3 sequence holds 12 residues, the cysteine and phenylalanine included. Solely the CDR3 DNA is kept, with 36 bases framed from the first base. V drops 2 bases and J drops 10 bases, leaving 12 bases in between. The cohort was made up of hundreds of healthy bone marrow donors. At the time of sampling, every cohort member was nominally healthy, though immune exposures that went unrecorded were likely present. The donor was CMV seropositive and belonged to the group of about 290 seropositive cohort members. Every donor gave a peripheral blood sample, and the peripheral blood mononuclear cells from that sample were used for TCR beta sequencing. The Qiagen DNeasy Blood Extraction Kit was used to extract genomic DNA from the blood cell samples. Receptor amplification or capture employed the immunoSEQ multiplex PCR assay. The multiplex PCR relied on a mix of 60 forward primers for TCR Vbeta segments and 13 reverse primers for TCR Jbeta segments. Amplification of the CDR3 region of rearranged TCR beta genes was performed with a multiplex PCR assay on genomic DNA. Amplified TCR beta libraries were sequenced as 87-base-pair reads on the Illumina HiSeq System. The published analysis was carried out like this. A later analysis tallied about 77 million unique TCR beta chains across the 666 repertoires, and some 10 million of those chains were shared by two or more donors. Raw reads were error-corrected and collapsed into unique sequences by a nearest-neighbor algorithm in which closely related sequences were merged to remove PCR and sequencing errors. CDR3 sequences were aligned to IMGT reference sequences to assign V, D and J gene segments. For a sequence to be retained, a match of at least six nucleotides was required to both a V gene segment and a J gene segment. A rearrangement counted as productive if the CDR3 had no stop codons and remained in frame with V and J, and every other rearrangement counted as non-productive. Following IMGT convention, CDR3 was defined as the stretch from the second conserved V-encoded cysteine up to the conserved J-encoded phenylalanine. In an earlier analysis of 587 of the donors, sequences lacking an unambiguous match to a single V gene segment were excluded. An earlier analysis of a few hundred of the donors classified V segments as functional when productive rearrangements were above 56.7% and as segregating when the standard deviation between donors was above 5%. A statistical classification framework was built for diagnosing cytomegalovirus status from the catalog of TCR beta chain sequences. In a later analysis, TCR nucleotide sequences were compared against IMGT/GENE-DB human TR gene sequences so that V and J genes could be assigned. A later analysis assigned CDR3 sequences and most-parsimonious VDJ recombination scenarios with the TCRdist pipeline. In a later analysis, each TCR beta chain was defined by its CDR3 amino acid sequence together with its V-gene family, and reads lacking a unique V-gene family were excluded. In a later analysis, 450 to 600 highly shared, low-generation-probability nucleotide sequences were removed to address suspected cross-contamination and a sequencing artifact. For each public chain, a later analysis derived a clonal expansion index from normalized ranks of inferred template counts within each repertoire. In a later analysis, generation probabilities were computed with a VDJ recombination model fitted to out-of-frame rearrangements, and the resulting probabilities were checked against IGoR. In a later analysis, hypergeometric tests were used to score TCR-TCR, TCR-HLA and TCR-CMV co-occurrence, with a repertoire-size bias correction applied to TCR pairs. In a later analysis, false discovery rates were estimated by permuting HLA or CMV assignments 20 times. In a later analysis, co-occurring TCRs were grouped using DBSCAN, and TCRdist sequence similarity was added for clustering within HLA-allele-positive subsets. Repertoires with fewer than 30,000 or more than 120,000 public chains, plus five repertoires with anomalous nucleotide sharing, were excluded from co-occurrence clustering. TCRdb's version of the immuneACCESS table is confined to in-frame rearrangements and falls short of the full clone set. An unresolved V gene accounts for under half of the shortfall where checked; the remainder is of unknown origin. The V and J calls and clone size are taken from that table; D and trimming were inferred from the DNA. The sample table shows about 92,000 clones, and around 74% are seen once. The leading ten clones occupy around 7.8% of the sample.

The chain was built from TRBV5-5 and TRBJ1-1; the D gene is perhaps TRBD1, on 6 matching bases. The source is a man aged 50 to 60 in good health and CMV-seropositive. Input material: PBMCs. The DNA sequence follows: TGTGCCAGCAGCTTACAGGGTTTCGGAGCTTTCTTT. Its protein product is CASSLQGFGAFF.